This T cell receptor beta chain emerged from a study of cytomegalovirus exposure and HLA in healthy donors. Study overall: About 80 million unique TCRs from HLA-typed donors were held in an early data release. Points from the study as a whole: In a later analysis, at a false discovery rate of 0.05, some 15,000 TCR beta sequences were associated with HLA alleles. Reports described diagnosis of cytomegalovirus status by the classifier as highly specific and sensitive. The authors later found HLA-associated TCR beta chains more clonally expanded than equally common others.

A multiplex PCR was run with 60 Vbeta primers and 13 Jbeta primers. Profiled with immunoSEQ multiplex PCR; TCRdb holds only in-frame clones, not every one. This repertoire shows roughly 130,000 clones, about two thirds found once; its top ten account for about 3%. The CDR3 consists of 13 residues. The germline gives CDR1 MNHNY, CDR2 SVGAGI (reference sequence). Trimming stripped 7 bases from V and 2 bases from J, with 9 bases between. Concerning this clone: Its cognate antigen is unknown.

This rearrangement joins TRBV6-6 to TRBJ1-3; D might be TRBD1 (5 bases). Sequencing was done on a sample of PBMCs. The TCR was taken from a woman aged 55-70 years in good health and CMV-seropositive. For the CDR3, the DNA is TGTGCCAGCAAGGCGGGGGCTGGAAACACCATATATTTT. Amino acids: CASKAGAGNTIYF.